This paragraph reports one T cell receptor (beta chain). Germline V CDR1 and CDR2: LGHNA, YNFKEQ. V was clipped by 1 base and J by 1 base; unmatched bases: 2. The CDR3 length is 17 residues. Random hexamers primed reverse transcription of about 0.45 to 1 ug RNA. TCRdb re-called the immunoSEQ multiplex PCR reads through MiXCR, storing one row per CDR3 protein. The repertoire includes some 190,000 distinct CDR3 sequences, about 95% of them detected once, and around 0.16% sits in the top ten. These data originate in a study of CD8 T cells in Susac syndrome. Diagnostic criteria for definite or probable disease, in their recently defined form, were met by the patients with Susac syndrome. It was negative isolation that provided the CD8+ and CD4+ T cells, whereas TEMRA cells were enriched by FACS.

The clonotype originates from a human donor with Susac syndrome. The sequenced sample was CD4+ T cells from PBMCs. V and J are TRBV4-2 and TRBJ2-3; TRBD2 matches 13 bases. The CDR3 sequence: CASSQAGLAGRTDTQYF. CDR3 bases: TGTGCCAGCAGCCAAGCGGGACTAGCGGGGCGCACAGATACGCAGTATTTT.